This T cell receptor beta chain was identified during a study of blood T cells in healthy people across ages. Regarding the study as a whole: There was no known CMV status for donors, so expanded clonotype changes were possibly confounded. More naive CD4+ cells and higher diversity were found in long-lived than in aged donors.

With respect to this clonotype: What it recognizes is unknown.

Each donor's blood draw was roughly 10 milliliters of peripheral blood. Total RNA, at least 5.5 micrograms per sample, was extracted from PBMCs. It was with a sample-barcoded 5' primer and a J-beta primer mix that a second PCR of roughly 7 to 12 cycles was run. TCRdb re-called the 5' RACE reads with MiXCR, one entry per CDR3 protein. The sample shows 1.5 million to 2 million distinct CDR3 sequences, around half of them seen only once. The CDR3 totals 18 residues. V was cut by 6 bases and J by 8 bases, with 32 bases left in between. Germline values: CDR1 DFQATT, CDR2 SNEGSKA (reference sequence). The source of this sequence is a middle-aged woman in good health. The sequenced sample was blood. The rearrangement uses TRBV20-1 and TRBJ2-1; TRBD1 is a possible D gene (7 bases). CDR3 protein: CSARGVAWANIIGDEQFF. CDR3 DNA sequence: TGCAGTGCCAGGGGGGTGGCCTGGGCTAATATCATTGGGGATGAGCAGTTCTTC.